The next 7 T cell receptor beta chains were all read from a single sample in a study of OX40 agonist ivuxolimab in advanced cancers. The repertoire was sequenced with immunoSEQ multiplex PCR; TCRdb's copy has only in-frame clones and lacks some. This sample has 70,000 to 100,000 clones, with 80% to 90% found just once. Material: CD4+ or CD8+ T cells sorted from blood, obtained in a trial of the OX40 agonist ivuxolimab. The receptor source for this set is an adult with an advanced solid tumor such as melanoma, head and neck, liver or kidney cancer.

This clone was picked up one time. The rearrangement joins TRBV7-7 to TRBJ2-1; D not resolved. Germline assignment: CDR1 SSHAT and CDR2 FNYEAQ (reference sequence). CDR3 size: 16 residues. Trimming left V 1 base short and J 0 bases short, with 10 bases between. The CDR3 is CASSLGQPSSYNEQFF. The CDR3 nucleotides are TGTGCCAGCAGCTTAGGACAACCAAGCTCCTACAATGAGCAGTTCTTC.

The rearrangement uses TRBV7-6 and TRBJ2-1; no definite D call. Trimming cost V 1 base and J 4 bases, with 5 bases left between them. The CDR3 has 13 amino acids. Germline V CDR1 and CDR2: SGHVS, FNYEAQ. The CDR3 sequence is CASSLDWYNEQFF. The CDR3, as DNA: TGTGCCAGCAGCTTAGATTGGTACAATGAGCAGTTCTTC. The full variable domain, its missing parts supplied by reference TRBV7-6 and TRBJ2-1, is GAGVSQSPRYKVTKRGQDVALRCDPISGHVSLYWYRQALGQGPEFLTYFNYEAQQDKSGLPNDRFSAERPEGSISTLTIQRTEQRDSAMYRCASSLDWYNEQFFGPGTRLTVL.

This sequence joins TRBV7-9 and TRBJ2-7; D is unclear. Germline CDR1 SEHNR, CDR2 FQNEAQ (reference sequence). The CDR3 spans 12 residues. The V and J ends lost 5 bases and 6 bases respectively, with 11 bases between them. The CDR3 nucleotides are TGTGCCAGCAGCACCCGTATTGGCGAGCAGTACGTC. Translation: CASSTRIGEQYV.

The V call is TRBV6-4, the J call TRBJ2-3, with D possibly being TRBD1 (6 bases). Germline V gene lookup returns CDR1 MRHNA and CDR2 SNTAGT. The CDR3 extends over 14 amino acids. V lost 5 bases, J lost 1 base, and 10 bases lay in between. The CDR3: CASSSDSRTDTQYF. The CDR3 DNA reads TGTGCCAGCAGTTCGGACAGCCGCACAGATACGCAGTATTTT.

In this sample, this clone turned up a few times. The genes are TRBV28 and TRBJ2-1; the D is unclear. Germline assignment: CDR1 MDHEN and CDR2 SYDVKM. V lost 2 bases and J lost 8, with 7 bases in between. The CDR3 has 12 residues. CDR3: CASSLIQYEQFF. For the CDR3, the DNA is TGTGCCAGCAGTTTAATACAATATGAGCAGTTCTTC.

This sequence joins TRBV15 and TRBJ1-1; D is ambiguous. Germline-derived CDR1 and CDR2 are LNHNV and YYDKDF (reference sequence). The V and J ends lost 3 bases and 0 bases respectively, with 8 bases between them. The CDR3 is 14 residues long. The DNA for the CDR3 is TGTGCCACCAGCAGGAGCCTTTTGAACACTGAAGCTTTCTTT. This translates into CATSRSLLNTEAFF. Full variable domain (outside the CDR3, taken from reference TRBV15 and TRBJ1-1): DAMVIQNPRYQVTQFGKPVTLSCSQTLNHNVMYWYQQKSSQAPKLLFHYYDKDFNNEADTPDNFQSRRPNTSFCFLDIRSPGLGDTAMYLCATSRSLLNTEAFFGQGTRLTVV.

The V and J genes are TRBV7-2 and TRBJ2-3, with D possibly TRBD2 on 6 matching bases. V lost 5 bases and J lost 5, with 11 bases in between. CDR3 size: 13 residues. Germline CDR1 reads SGHTA; CDR2 reads FQGNSA. CDR3 sequence: CASSHKGGDTQYF. CDR3 DNA sequence: TGTGCCAGCAGCCACAAGGGAGGAGATACGCAGTATTTT.